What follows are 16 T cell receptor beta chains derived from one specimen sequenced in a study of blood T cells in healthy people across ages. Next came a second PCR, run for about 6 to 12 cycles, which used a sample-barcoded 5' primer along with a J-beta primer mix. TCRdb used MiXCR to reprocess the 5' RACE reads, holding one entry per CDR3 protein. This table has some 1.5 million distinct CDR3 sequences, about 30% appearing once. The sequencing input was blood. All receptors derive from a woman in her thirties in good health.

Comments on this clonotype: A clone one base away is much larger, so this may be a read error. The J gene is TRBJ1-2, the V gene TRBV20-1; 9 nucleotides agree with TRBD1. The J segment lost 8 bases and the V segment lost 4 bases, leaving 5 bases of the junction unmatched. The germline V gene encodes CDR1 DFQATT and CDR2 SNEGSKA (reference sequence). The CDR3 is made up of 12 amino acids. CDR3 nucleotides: TGCAGTGCTACTTTGGGGACAGGGGGCTACACCTTC. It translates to CSATLGTGGYTF.

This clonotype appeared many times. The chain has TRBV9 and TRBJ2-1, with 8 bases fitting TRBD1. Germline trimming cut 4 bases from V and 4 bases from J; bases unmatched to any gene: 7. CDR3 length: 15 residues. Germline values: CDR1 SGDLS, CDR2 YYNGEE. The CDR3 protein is CASSPQGQAYNEQFF. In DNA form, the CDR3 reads TGTGCCAGCAGCCCTCAGGGACAGGCTTACAATGAGCAGTTCTTC.

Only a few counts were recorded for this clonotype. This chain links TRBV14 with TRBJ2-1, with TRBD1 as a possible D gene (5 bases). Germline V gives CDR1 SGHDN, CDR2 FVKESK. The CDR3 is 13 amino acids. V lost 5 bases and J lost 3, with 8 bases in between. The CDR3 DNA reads TGTGCCAGCAGCAAAGGGGACTACAATGAGCAGTTCTTC. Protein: CASSKGDYNEQFF. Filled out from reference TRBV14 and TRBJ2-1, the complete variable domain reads EAGVTQFPSHSVIEKGQTVTLRCDPISGHDNLYWYRRVMGKEIKFLLHFVKESKQDESGMPNNRFLAERTGGTYSTLKVQPAELEDSGVYFCASSKGDYNEQFFGPGTRLTVL.

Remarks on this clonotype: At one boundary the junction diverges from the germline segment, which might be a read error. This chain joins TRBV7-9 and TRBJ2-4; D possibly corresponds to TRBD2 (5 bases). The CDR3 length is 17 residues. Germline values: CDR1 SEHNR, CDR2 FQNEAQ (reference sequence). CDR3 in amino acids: CASSSTGLAVAKTIQYF. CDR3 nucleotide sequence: TGTGCCAGCAGCTCGACTGGGCTAGCAGTAGCCAAAACCATTCAGTACTTC.

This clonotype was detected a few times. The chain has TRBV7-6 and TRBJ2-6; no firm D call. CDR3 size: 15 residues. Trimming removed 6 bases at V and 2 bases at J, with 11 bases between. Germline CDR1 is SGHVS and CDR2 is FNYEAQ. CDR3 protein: CASRSIEAGANVLTF. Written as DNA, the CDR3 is TGTGCCAGCAGAAGTATAGAAGCTGGGGCCAACGTCCTGACTTTC.

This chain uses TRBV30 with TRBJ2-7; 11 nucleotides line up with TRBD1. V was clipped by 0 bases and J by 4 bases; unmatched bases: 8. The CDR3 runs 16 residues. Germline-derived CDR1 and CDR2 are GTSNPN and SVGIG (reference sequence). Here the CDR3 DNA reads TGTGCCTGGAGTGTCCCCCGGACAGGGGGCGTTTACGAGCAGTACTTC. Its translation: CAWSVPRTGGVYEQYF.

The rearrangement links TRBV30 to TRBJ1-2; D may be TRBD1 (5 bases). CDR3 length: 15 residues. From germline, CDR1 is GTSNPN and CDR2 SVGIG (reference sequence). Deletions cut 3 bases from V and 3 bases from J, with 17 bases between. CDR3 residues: CAWSRMLGGDYGYTF. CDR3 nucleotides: TGTGCCTGGAGCCGGATGCTGGGGGGAGACTATGGCTACACCTTC.

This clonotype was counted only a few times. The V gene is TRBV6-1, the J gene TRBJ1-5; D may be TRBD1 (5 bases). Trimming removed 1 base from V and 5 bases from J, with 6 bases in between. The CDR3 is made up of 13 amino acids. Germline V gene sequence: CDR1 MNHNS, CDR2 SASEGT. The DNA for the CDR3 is TGTGCCAGCAGTGAAGTAGGGGATCAGCCCCAGCATTTT. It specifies CASSEVGDQPQHF.

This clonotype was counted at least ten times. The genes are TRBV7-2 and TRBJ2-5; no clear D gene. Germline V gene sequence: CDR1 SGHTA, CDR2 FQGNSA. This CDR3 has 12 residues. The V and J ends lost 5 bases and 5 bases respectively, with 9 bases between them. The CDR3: CASSQRAETQYF. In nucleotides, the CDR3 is TGTGCCAGCAGCCAACGGGCTGAGACCCAGTACTTC.

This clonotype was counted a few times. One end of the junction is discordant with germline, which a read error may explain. CDR3 in DNA: TGTGCCAGCAGTACCGGGACAGGGGGACCGATCTCCTGCGAGCAGTACTTC. Translation gives CASSTGTGGPISCEQYF. The rearrangement links TRBV6-6 to TRBJ2-7, with 11 bases matching TRBD1. Germline V CDR1 and CDR2: MNHNY, SVGAGI (reference sequence). CDR3 length equals 17 residues.

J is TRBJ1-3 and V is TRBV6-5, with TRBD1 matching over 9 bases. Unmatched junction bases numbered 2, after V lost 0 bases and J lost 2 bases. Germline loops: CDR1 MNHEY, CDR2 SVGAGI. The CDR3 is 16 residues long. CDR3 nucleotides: TGTGCCAGCAGTTACTCGGACAGGGGAACTGGAAACACCATATATTTT. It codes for CASSYSDRGTGNTIYF.

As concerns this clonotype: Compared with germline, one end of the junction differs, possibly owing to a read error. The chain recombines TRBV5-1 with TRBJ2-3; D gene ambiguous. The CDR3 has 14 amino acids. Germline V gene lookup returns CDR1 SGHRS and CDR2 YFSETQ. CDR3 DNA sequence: TGCGCCAGCAGCTTGGAGGCGATGGAAGATCCGCAGTATTTT. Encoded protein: CASSLEAMEDPQYF. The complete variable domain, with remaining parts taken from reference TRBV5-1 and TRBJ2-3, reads KAGVTQTPRYLIKTRGQQVTLSCSPISGHRSVSWYQQTPGQGLQFLFEYFSETQRNKGNFPGRFSGRQFSNSRSEMNVSTLELGDSALYLCASSLEAMEDPQYFGPGTRLTVL.

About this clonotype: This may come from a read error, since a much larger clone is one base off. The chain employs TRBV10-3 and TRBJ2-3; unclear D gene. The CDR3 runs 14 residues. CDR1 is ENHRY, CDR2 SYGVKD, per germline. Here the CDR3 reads CAIREFLVTSTQYF. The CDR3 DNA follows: TGTGCCATCAGGGAGTTCCTAGTTACTTCGACGCAGTATTTT.

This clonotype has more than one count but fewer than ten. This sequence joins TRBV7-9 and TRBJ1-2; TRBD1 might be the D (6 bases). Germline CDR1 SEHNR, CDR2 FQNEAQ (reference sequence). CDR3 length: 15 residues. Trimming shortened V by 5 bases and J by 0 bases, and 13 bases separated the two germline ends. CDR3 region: CASSLGTFPNYGYTF. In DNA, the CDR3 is TGTGCCAGCAGCCTCGGGACATTTCCTAACTATGGCTACACCTTC. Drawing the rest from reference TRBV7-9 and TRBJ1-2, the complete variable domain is DTGVSQNPRHKITKRGQNVTFRCDPISEHNRLYWYRQTLGQGPEFLTYFQNEAQLEKSRLLSDRFSAERPKGSFSTLEIQRTEQGDSAMYLCASSLGTFPNYGYTFGSGTRLTVV.

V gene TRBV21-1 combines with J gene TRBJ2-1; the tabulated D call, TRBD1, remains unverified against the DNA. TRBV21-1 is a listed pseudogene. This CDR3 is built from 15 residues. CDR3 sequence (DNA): TGTGCCAGCAGCAAGGCTAGTGGGGGGTACAATGAGCAGTTCTTC. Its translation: CASSKASGGYNEQFF.

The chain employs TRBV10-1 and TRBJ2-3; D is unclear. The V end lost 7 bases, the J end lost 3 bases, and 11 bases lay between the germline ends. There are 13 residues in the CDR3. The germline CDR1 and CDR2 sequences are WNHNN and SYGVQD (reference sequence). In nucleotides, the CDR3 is TGCGCCAGCACTGCAAGGTGGACAGATACGCAGTATTTT. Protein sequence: CASTARWTDTQYF.